The 14 T cell receptor beta chains reported below all come from one sample, sequenced in a study of cytomegalovirus exposure and HLA in healthy donors. The PCR had 60 Vbeta and 13 Jbeta primers. Profiling relied on immunoSEQ multiplex PCR, and the TCRdb table lists in-frame clones only, not all of them. Here the sample spans some 110,000 clones, around a tenth being singletons. The sample was PBMCs. The receptors derive from a man aged 40-55 years in good health and CMV-seropositive.

This clone occurred a few times. The chain carries TRBV5-1 and TRBJ2-2; TRBD2 matches 14 bases. Germline V gene lookup returns CDR1 SGHRS and CDR2 YFSETQ. The CDR3 sequence is 19 residues long. V shed 3 bases, J shed 4 bases, and the junction held 11 bases outside the gene matches. The CDR3 DNA follows: TGCGCCAGCAGCTCCTGGGGGACTAGCGGGAGAAGTGCCACCGGGGAGCTGTTTTTT. As protein: CASSSWGTSGRSATGELFF. Full variable domain (remainder filled in from reference TRBV5-1 and TRBJ2-2): KAGVTQTPRYLIKTRGQQVTLSCSPISGHRSVSWYQQTPGQGLQFLFEYFSETQRNKGNFPGRFSGRQFSNSRSEMNVSTLELGDSALYLCASSSWGTSGRSATGELFFGEGSRLTVL.

The chain employs TRBV7-2 and TRBJ2-7; D is perhaps TRBD1 (5 bases). V was pared by 4 bases and J by 4 bases, with 17 bases between. The germline gives CDR1 SGHTA, CDR2 FQGNSA. The length of the CDR3 is 15 residues. The CDR3 sequence: CASSSQTGFEYEQYF. CDR3 in DNA: TGTGCCAGCAGCTCCCAAACAGGATTCGAGTACGAGCAGTACTTC.

This clone has more than one count but fewer than ten. The chain has TRBV5-5 and TRBJ2-1; TRBD2 matches at 13 bases. Germline V gene sequence: CDR1 SGHKS, CDR2 YYEKEE (reference sequence). The J segment lost 5 bases and the V segment lost 1 base, leaving 0 bases of the junction unmatched. This CDR3 has 15 amino acids. The CDR3 nucleotides read TGTGCCAGCAGCTTGACTAGCGGGAGGGACAATGAGCAGTTCTTC. Amino acids: CASSLTSGRDNEQFF.

This clone was picked up a small number of times. V usage is TRBV15 and J usage is TRBJ2-5; D is ambiguous. With 8 bases removed from V and 3 bases from J, the gap between germline ends came to 13 bases. Germline CDR1 and CDR2: LNHNV and YYDKDF (reference sequence). The CDR3 has 13 residues. CDR3 sequence: CATAVLSKETQYF. CDR3 coding DNA: TGTGCCACCGCTGTTCTGAGTAAAGAGACCCAGTACTTC.

The CDR3 region has the DNA TGTGCCAGCAGCGAACAGGGGGCTGGGAATGAAAAACTGTTTTTT. This translates into CASSEQGAGNEKLFF. The chain joins TRBV5-4 to TRBJ1-4; 9 positions match TRBD1. Germline-derived CDR1 and CDR2 are SGHNT and YYREEE (reference sequence). There are 15 residues in the CDR3. With V trimmed by 4 bases and J by 5 bases, 6 bases remained unmatched.

This clone was seen only a few times. The rearrangement joins TRBV7-2 to TRBJ1-1, with 11 bases matching TRBD1. The CDR3 has 16 amino acids. CDR1 and CDR2 (germline): SGHTA, FQGNSA. With V trimmed by 8 bases and J by 1 base, 9 bases remained unmatched. CDR3 amino acids: CASGRRTGGRNTEAFF. DNA of the CDR3: TGTGCCAGCGGGCGTCGGACAGGGGGCAGGAACACTGAAGCTTTCTTT.

The sample holds a few counts of this clone. The rearrangement joins TRBV10-3 to TRBJ1-2; D not resolved. CDR3 size: 12 residues. Germline V lookup: CDR1 ENHRY, CDR2 SYGVKD. The ends were cut back, 8 bases at V and 3 bases at J, with 10 bases in the middle. CDR3 amino acids: CAIGEADYGYTF. The DNA for the CDR3 is TGTGCCATCGGCGAGGCAGACTATGGCTACACCTTC.

This clone was counted between two and nine times. The chain has TRBV9 and TRBJ1-1, with D perhaps TRBD1 (5 bases). Germline V CDR1 and CDR2: SGDLS, YYNGEE. Trimming removed 0 bases from V and 8 bases from J, with 11 bases in between. The CDR3 consists of 13 residues. The CDR3 sequence is CASSVAGAAEAFF. The CDR3 DNA is TGTGCCAGCAGCGTAGCTGGGGCAGCGGAAGCTTTCTTT.

This clone appeared a few times. The chain is built from TRBV25-1 and TRBJ2-7, with TRBD2 identical over 11 bases. CDR3 size: 15 residues. V trimming: 3 bases; J trimming: 0 bases; junction bases outside the gene matches: 1. Germline V CDR1 and CDR2: MGHDK, SYGVNS. CDR3 protein: CASSDTSGSSYEQYF. CDR3 nucleotide sequence: TGTGCCAGCAGTGATACTAGCGGGAGCTCCTACGAGCAGTACTTC.

The chain couples TRBV9 to TRBJ2-5; 7 bases align to TRBD1. After removal of 0 bases from V and 2 bases from J, the junction contained 4 bases not matched to a gene. CDR1 is SGDLS and CDR2 is YYNGEE in the germline V gene. There are 15 residues in the CDR3. CDR3 sequence reads: CASSVGQGWQETQYF. The CDR3 nucleotides read TGTGCCAGCAGCGTAGGACAGGGATGGCAAGAGACCCAGTACTTC.

The V gene is TRBV7-2, the J gene TRBJ2-5; the D gene is possibly TRBD2 (7 bases). The CDR3 is 16 amino acids. The V end was cut by 5 bases, the J end by 2 bases, with 18 bases between. CDR1 is SGHTA, CDR2 FQGNSA, per germline. CDR3 in DNA: TGTGCCAGCAGCGCCCGAAGGGGAGGGGGACAAGAGACCCAGTACTTC. This translates into CASSARRGGGQETQYF.

This clone has more than one count but fewer than ten. The chain uses TRBV5-4 and TRBJ2-7, with TRBD2 as a possible D gene (5 bases). The CDR3 contains 13 residues. V lost 2 bases, J lost 0 bases, and 6 bases lay in between. The germline gives CDR1 SGHNT, CDR2 YYREEE (reference sequence). CDR3 residues: CASSLGSSYEQYF. The CDR3 DNA reads TGTGCCAGCAGCTTAGGGAGCTCCTACGAGCAGTACTTC.

The chain carries TRBV7-8 and TRBJ2-7; 9 bases align to TRBD2. Germline trimming cut 5 bases from V and 2 bases from J; bases unmatched to any gene: 7. Germline values: CDR1 SGHVS, CDR2 FQNEAQ. The CDR3 contains 15 residues. CDR3 nucleotides: TGTGCCAGCAGCCCCAAGCGGGAGGCCCCCTACGAGCAGTACTTC. Translated: CASSPKREAPYEQYF.

This clone was detected a few times. This chain connects TRBV5-1 to TRBJ1-4; possible D gene TRBD1, 5 bases. This CDR3 has 14 residues. Germline V gives CDR1 SGHRS, CDR2 YFSETQ. The germline V and J ends were trimmed by 0 bases and 2 bases, with 5 bases remaining between them. DNA for the CDR3: TGCGCCAGCAGCTTGGGACAGACTAATGAAAAACTGTTTTTT. Protein product: CASSLGQTNEKLFF.